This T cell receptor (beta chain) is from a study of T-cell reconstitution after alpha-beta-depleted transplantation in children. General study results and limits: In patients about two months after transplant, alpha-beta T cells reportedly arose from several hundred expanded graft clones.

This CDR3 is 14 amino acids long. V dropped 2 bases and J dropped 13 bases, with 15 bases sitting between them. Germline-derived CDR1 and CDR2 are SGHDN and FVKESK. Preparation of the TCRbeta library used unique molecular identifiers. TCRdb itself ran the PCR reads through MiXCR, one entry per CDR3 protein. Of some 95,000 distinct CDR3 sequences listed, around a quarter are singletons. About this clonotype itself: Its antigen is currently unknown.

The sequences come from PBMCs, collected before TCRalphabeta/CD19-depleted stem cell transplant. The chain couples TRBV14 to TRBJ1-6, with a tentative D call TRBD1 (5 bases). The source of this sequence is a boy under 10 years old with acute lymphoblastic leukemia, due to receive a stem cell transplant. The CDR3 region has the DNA TGTGCCAGCAGCCAATCCTTGGGGCCATTCCCCCTCCACTTT. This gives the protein CASSQSLGPFPLHF.